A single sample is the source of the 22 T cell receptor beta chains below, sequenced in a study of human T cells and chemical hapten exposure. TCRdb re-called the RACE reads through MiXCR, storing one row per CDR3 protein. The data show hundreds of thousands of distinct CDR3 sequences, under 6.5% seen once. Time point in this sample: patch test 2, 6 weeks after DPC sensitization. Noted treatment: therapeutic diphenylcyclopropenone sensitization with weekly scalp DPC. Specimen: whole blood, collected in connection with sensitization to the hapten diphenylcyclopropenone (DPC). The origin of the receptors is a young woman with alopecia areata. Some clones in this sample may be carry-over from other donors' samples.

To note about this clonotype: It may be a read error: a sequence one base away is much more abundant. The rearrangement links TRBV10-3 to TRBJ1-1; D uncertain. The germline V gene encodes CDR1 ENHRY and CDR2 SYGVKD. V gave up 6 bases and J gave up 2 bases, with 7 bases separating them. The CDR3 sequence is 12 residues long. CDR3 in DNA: TGTGCCATCAGACGGGGTAACACTGAAGCTTTCTTT. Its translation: CAIRRGNTEAFF.

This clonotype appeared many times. The CDR3 DNA reads TGTGCCAGCAGGTCGGCCACCCGGAACACTGAAGCTTTCTTT. It is translated as CASRSATRNTEAFF. The genes are TRBV6-5 and TRBJ1-1; D is undetermined. This CDR3 has 14 residues. Germline V gene sequence: CDR1 MNHEY, CDR2 SVGAGI. The V end was cut by 6 bases, the J end by 1 base, with 12 bases between.

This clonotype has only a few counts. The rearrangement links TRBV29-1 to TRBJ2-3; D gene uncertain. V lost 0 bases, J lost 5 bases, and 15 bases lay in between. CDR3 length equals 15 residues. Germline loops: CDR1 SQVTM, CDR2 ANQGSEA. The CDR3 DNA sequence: TGCAGCGTTGAAGACCACCCCTCCCCCGGAGATACGCAGTATTTT. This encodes CSVEDHPSPGDTQYF.

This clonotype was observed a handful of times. The CDR3 is CSARLIAGDRSSTDTQYF. CDR3 nucleotides: TGCAGTGCTAGACTGATAGCGGGGGACCGATCTAGCACAGATACGCAGTATTTT. This chain connects TRBV20-1 to TRBJ2-3, with 9 positions matching TRBD2. V trimming: 2 bases; J trimming: 0 bases; junction bases outside the gene matches: 12. This CDR3 spans 18 amino acids. The germline CDR1 and CDR2 sequences are DFQATT and SNEGSKA (reference sequence).

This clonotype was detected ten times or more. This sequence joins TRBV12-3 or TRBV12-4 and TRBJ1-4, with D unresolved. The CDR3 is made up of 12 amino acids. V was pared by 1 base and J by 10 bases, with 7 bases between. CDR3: CASSLGGGKLFF. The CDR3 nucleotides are TGTGCCAGCAGTTTAGGTGGTGGAAAACTGTTTTTT.

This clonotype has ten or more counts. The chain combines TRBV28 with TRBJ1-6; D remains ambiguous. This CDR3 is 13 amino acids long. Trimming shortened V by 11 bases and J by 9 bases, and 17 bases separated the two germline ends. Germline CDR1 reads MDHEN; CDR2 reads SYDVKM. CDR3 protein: CAARNLPGSPLHF. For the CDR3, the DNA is TGTGCCGCCAGGAACTTACCGGGTTCACCCCTCCACTTT. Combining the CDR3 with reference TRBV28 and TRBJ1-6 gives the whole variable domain DVKVTQSSRYLVKRTGEKVFLECVQDMDHENMFWYRQDPGLGLRLIYFSYDVKMKEKGDIPEGYSVSREKKERFSLILESASTNQTSMYLCAARNLPGSPLHFGNGTRLTVT.

This chain's CDR3 is CASTDRAYNSPLHF. The CDR3 DNA sequence: TGTGCCAGTACCGACAGGGCGTATAATTCACCCCTCCACTTT. The chain combines TRBV9 with TRBJ1-6; 7 bases match TRBD1. Trimming at V came to 8 bases and at J to 4 bases, leaving 6 bases not matched to a gene. Germline CDR1 reads SGDLS; CDR2 reads YYNGEE. The CDR3 is 14 residues long.

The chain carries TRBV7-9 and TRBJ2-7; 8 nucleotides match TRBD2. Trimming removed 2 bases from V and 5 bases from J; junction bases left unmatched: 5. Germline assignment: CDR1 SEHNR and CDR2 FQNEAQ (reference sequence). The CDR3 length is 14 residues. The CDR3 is CASSLSVGGDEQYF. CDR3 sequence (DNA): TGTGCCAGCAGCTTATCGGTCGGGGGGGACGAGCAGTACTTC.

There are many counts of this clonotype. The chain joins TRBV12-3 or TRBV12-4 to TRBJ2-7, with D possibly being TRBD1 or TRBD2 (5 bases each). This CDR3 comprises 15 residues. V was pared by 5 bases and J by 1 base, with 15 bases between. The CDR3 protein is CASSPGQSGSYEQYF. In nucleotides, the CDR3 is TGTGCCAGCAGTCCGGGGCAGAGTGGATCCTACGAGCAGTACTTC.

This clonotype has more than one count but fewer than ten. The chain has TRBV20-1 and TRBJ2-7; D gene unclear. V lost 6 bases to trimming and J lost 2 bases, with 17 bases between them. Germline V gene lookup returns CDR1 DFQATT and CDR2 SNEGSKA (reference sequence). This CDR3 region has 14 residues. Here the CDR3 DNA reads TGCAGTGCCCAAACTACCGACGGAACCTACGAGCAGTACTTC. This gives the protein CSAQTTDGTYEQYF.

CDR3 amino acids: CASSLTGGVDSPLHF. In DNA, the CDR3 is TGTGCCAGCAGTTTGACAGGGGGTGTCGATTCACCCCTCCACTTT. This chain links TRBV12-3 or TRBV12-4 with TRBJ1-6; TRBD1 matches 9 bases. Germline trimming cut 3 bases from V and 8 bases from J; bases unmatched to any gene: 5. There are 15 residues in the CDR3.

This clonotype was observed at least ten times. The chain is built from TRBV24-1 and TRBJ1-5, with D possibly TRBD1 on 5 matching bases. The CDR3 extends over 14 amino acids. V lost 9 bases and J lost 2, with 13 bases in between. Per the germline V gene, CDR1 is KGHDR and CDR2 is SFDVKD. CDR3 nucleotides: TGTGCCACCCAACCGCCAGGGCGCAATCAGCCCCAGCATTTT. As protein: CATQPPGRNQPQHF.

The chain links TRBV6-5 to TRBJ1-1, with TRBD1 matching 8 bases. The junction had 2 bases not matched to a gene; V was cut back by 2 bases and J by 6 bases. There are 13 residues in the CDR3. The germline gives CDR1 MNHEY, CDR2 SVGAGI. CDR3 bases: TGTGCCAGCAGTTACGTGGACAGGGCTGAAGCTTTCTTT. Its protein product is CASSYVDRAEAFF.

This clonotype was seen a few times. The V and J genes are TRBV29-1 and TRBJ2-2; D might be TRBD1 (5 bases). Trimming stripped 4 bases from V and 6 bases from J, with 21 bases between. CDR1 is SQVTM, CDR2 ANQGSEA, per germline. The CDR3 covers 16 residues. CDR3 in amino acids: CSVVDSGQGKAGELFF. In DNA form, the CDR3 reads TGCAGCGTTGTGGATTCAGGGCAGGGCAAGGCCGGGGAGCTGTTTTTT.

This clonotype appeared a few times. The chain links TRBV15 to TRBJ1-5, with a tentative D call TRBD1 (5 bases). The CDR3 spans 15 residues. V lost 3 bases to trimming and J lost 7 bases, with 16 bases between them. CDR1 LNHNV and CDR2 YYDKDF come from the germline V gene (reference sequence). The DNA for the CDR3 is TGTGCCACCAGCAGGGGACGGAGAGGGGACCAGCCCCAGCATTTT. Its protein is CATSRGRRGDQPQHF.

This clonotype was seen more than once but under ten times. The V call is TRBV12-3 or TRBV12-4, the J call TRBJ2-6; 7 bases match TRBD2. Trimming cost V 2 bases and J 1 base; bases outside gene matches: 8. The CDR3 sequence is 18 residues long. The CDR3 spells CASSLSGATLSGANVLTF. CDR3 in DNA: TGTGCCAGCAGTTTAAGCGGGGCAACACTGTCTGGGGCCAACGTCCTGACTTTC.

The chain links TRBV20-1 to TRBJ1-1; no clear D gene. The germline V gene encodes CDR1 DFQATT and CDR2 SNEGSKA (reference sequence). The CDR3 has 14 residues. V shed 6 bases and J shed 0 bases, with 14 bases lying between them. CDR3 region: CSALRELMNTEAFF. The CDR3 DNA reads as TGCAGTGCGCTTCGGGAGTTGATGAACACTGAAGCTTTCTTT.

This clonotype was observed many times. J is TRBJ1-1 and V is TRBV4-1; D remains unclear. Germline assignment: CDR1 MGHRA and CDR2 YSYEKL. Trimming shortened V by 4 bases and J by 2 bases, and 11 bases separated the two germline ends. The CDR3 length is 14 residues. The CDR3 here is CASSLRRFNTEAFF. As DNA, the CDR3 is TGCGCCAGCAGCCTCCGGCGATTTAACACTGAAGCTTTCTTT.

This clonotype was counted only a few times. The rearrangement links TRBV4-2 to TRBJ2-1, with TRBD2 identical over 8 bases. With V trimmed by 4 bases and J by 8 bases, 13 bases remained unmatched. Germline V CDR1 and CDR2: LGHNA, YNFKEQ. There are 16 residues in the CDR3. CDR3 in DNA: TGTGCCAGCAGCCTCCGGGCGGGGGGACCTGGGGATGAGCAGTTCTTC. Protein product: CASSLRAGGPGDEQFF.

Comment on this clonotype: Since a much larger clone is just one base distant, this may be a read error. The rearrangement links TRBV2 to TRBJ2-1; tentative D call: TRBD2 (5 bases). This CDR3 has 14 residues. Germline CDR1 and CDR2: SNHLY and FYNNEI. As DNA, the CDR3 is TGTGCCAGCAGCACCGCGGGCCTAAACAATGTGCAGTTCTTC. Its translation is CASSTAGLNNVQFF.

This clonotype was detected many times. CDR3 in DNA: TGTGCCATCAGTGAGGTGGACTCTAGCTCTGGAAACACCATATATTTT. Protein: CAISEVDSSSGNTIYF. J is TRBJ1-3 and V is TRBV10-3, with D hard to call. This CDR3 comprises 16 residues. Per germline, CDR1 ENHRY and CDR2 SYGVKD. V lost 2 bases and J 0 bases, leaving 11 bases between the germline ends.

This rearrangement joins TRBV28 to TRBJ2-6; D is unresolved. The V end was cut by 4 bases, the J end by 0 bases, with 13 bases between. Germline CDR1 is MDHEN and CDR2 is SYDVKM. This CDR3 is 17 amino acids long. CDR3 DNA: TGTGCCAGCAGTTCGGATCCGGTTCCCTCTGGGGCCAACGTCCTGACTTTC. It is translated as CASSSDPVPSGANVLTF.